This T cell receptor beta chain is from a study of blood T cell repertoires in COVID-19. Per the germline V gene, CDR1 is SGDLS and CDR2 is YYNGEE. Trimming pared 0 bases from V and 11 bases from J, leaving 13 bases between. The length of the CDR3 is 13 residues. Produced via immunoSEQ multiplex PCR; TCRdb's table is partial and in-frame only. Of a few hundred thousand clones in the sample, about 88% were seen once. The sample consisted of peripheral blood. This chain uses TRBV9 with TRBJ2-3; D may be TRBD2 (6 bases). This sequence was found in a woman in her fifties or sixties with COVID-19, enrolled during active disease. The CDR3 DNA follows: TGTGCCAGCAGCGTAGATTCCGCGGGGTGGCAGTATTTT. Translated, it gives CASSVDSAGWQYF.